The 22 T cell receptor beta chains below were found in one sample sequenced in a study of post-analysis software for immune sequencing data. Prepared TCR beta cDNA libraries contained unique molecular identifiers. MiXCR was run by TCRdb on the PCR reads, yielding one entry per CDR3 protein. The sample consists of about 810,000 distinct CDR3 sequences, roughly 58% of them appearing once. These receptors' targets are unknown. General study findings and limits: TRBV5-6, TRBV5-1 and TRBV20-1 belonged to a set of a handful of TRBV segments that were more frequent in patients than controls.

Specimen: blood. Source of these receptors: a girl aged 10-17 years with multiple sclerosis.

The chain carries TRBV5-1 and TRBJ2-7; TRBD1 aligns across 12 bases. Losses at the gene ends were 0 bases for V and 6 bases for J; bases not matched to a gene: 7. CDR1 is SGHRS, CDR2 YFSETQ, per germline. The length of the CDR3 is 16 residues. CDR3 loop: CASSLAPGQGASEQYF. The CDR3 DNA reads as TGCGCCAGCAGCTTGGCACCGGGACAGGGGGCATCCGAGCAGTACTTC.

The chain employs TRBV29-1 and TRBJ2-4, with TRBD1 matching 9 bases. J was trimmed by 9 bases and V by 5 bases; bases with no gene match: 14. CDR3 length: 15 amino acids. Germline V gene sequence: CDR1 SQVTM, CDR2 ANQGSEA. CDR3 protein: CSVRSGGTGRTIQYF. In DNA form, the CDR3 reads TGCAGCGTTAGGAGTGGTGGGACAGGGAGAACCATTCAGTACTTC.

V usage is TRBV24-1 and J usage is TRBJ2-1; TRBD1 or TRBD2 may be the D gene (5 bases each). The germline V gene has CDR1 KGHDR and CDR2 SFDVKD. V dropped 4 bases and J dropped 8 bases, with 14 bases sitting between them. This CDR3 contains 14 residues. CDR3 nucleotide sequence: TGTGCCACCAGTGACTCTTTTAGGGACGATGAGCAGTTCTTC. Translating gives CATSDSFRDDEQFF.

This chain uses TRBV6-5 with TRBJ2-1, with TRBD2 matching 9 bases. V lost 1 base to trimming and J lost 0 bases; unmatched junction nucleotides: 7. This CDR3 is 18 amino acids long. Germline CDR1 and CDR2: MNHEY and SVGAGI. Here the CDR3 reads CASSYWREGSSSYNEQFF. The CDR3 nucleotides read TGTGCCAGCAGTTACTGGCGGGAGGGCTCTAGCTCCTACAATGAGCAGTTCTTC.

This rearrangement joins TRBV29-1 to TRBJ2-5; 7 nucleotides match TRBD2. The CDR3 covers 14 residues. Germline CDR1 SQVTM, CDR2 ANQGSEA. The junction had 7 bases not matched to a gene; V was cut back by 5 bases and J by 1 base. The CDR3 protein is CSVQSSGAQETQYF. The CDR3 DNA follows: TGCAGCGTTCAAAGCAGCGGGGCCCAAGAGACCCAGTACTTC.

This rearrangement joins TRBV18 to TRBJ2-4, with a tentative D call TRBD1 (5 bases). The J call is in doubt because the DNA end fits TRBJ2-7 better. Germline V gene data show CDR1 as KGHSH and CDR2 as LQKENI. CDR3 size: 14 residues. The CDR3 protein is CASSPAGYSYEQYF. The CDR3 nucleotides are TGTGCCAGCTCACCTGCAGGGTACTCCTACGAGCAGTACTTC.

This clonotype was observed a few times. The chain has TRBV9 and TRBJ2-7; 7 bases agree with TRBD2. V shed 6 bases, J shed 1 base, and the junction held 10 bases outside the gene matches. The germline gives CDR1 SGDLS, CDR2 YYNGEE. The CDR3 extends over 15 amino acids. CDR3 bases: TGTGCCAGCAACCGTTTGTGGGGGGGGTCCTACGAGCAGTACTTC. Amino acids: CASNRLWGGSYEQYF.

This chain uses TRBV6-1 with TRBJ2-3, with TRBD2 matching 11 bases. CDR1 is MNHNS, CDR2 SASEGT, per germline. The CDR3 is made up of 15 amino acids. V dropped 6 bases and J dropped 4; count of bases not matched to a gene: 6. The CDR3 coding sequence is TGTGCCAGCAGCGATAGCGGGGGGGTTGCAGATACGCAGTATTTT. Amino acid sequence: CASSDSGGVADTQYF.

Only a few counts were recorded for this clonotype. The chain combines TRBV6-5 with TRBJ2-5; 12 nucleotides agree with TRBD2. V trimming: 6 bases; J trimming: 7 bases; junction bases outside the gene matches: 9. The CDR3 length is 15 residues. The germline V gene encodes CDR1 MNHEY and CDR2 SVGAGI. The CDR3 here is CASRWTSGTPGTQYF. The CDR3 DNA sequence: TGTGCCAGCAGGTGGACTAGCGGGACCCCCGGGACCCAGTACTTC.

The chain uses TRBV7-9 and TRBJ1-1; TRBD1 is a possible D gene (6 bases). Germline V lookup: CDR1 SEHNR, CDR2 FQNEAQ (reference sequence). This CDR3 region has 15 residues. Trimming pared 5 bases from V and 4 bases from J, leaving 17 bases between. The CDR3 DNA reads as TGTGCCAGCAGCCCCCGTTCGCCACAGGGCACTGAAGCTTTCTTT. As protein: CASSPRSPQGTEAFF.

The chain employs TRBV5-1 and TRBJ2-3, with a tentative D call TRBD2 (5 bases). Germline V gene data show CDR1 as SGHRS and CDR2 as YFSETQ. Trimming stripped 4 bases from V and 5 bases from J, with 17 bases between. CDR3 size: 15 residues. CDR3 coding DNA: TGCGCCAGCAGCAGATCGGACGGTCGGGAAGATACGCAGTATTTT. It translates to CASSRSDGREDTQYF.

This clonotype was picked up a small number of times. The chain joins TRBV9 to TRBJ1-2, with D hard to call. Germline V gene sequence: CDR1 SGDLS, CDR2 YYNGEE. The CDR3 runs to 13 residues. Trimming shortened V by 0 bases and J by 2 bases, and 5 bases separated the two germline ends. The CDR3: CASSVDNNYGYTF. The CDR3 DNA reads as TGTGCCAGCAGCGTAGACAACAACTATGGCTACACCTTC.

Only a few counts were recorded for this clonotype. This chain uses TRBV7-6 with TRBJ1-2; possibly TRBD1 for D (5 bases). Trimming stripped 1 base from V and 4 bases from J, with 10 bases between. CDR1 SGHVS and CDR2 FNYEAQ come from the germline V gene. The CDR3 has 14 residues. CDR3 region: CASSLGSGFYGYTF. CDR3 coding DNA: TGTGCCAGCAGCTTAGGGTCAGGGTTCTATGGCTACACCTTC.

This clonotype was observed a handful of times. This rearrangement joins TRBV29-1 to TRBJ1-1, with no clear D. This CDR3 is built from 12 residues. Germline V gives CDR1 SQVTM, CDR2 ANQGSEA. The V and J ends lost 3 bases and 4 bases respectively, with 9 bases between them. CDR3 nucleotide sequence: TGCAGCGTTGATCTAGCGAGCACTGAAGCTTTCTTT. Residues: CSVDLASTEAFF.

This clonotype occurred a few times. CDR3: CASSPGVTGASETQYF. Written as DNA, the CDR3 is TGCGCCAGCAGTCCCGGGGTGACAGGGGCGTCAGAGACCCAGTACTTC. V usage is TRBV5-1 and J usage is TRBJ2-5; 8 bases agree with TRBD1. Germline V gene lookup returns CDR1 SGHRS and CDR2 YFSETQ. CDR3 length: 16 amino acids. The ends lost 5 bases at V and 4 bases at J; junction bases unmatched: 13.

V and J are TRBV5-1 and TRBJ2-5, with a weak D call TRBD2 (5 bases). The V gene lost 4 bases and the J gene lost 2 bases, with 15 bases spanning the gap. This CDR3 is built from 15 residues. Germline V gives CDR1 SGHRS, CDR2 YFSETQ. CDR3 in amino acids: CASSAGLLVQETQYF. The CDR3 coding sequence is TGCGCCAGCAGCGCCGGACTCCTGGTTCAAGAGACCCAGTACTTC.

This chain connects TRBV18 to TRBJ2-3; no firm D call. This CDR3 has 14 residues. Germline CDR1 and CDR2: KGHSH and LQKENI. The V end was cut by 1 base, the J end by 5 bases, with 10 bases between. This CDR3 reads CASSPRALGDTQYF. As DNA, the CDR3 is TGTGCCAGCTCACCACGGGCTCTGGGAGATACGCAGTATTTT.

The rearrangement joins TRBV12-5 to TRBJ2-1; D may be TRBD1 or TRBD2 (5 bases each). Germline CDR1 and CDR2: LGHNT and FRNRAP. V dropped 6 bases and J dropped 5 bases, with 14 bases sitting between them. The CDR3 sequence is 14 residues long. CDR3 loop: CASGPGTRNNEQFF. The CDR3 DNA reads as TGTGCTAGTGGCCCCGGGACCCGAAACAATGAGCAGTTCTTC.

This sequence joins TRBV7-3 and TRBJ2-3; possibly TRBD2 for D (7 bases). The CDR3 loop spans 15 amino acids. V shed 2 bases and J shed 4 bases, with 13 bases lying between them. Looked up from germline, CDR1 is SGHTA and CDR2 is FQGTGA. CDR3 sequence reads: CASSLGGAGPDTQYF. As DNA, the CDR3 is TGTGCCAGCAGCTTAGGGGGGGCGGGCCCAGATACGCAGTATTTT. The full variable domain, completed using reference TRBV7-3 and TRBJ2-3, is GAGVSQTPSNKVTEKGKYVELRCDPISGHTALYWYRQSLGQGPEFLIYFQGTGAADDSGLPNDRFFAVRPEGSVSTLKIQRTERGDSAVYLCASSLGGAGPDTQYFGPGTRLTVL.

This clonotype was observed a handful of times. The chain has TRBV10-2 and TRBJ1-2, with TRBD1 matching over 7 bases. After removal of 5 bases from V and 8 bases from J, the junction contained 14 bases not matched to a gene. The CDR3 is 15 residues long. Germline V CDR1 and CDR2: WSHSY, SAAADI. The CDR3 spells CASSSFRQGTGGYTF. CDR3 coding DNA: TGCGCCAGCAGTTCGTTCCGACAGGGTACAGGAGGCTACACCTTC.

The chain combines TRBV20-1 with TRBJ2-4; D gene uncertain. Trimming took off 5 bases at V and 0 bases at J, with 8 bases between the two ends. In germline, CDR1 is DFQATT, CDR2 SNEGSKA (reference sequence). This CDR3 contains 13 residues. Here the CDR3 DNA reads TGCAGTGCTCTTGCGGTAGCCAAAAACATTCAGTACTTC. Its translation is CSALAVAKNIQYF.

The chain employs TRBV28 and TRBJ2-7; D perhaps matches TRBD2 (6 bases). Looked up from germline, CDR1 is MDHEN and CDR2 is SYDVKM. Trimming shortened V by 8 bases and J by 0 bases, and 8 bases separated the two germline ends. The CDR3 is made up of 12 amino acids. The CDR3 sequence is CASLTSSYEQYF. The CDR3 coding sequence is TGTGCCAGCCTGACTAGCTCCTACGAGCAGTACTTC.